What follows is one T cell receptor beta chain and its context. This record belongs to a study of blood T cell repertoires in COVID-19. Across the study: Samples representing acute and convalescent COVID-19 were sourced from the United States, Italy and Spain. In each case, the material was cDNA or gDNA derived from T cells, B-cell-depleted T cells, or PBMCs.

This CDR3 is 16 amino acids long. V shed 0 bases and J shed 8 bases, with 16 bases lying between them. The germline CDR1 and CDR2 sequences are LGHDT and YNNKEL (reference sequence). Original data processing: Amplification with reference gene primers provided the estimates of nucleated cell counts. The method was immunoSEQ multiplex PCR; TCRdb's version includes in-frame clones alone and lacks a portion of them. V and J calls plus clone size are reproduced from that table; the DNA served to infer D and trimming. The sample carries approximately 240,000 clones, approximately 80% recorded once. Sequencing was performed on peripheral blood. This clonotype was obtained from a woman aged 40 to 55 with active or convalescent COVID-19. The genes are TRBV3-1 (or the pseudogene TRBV3-2) and TRBJ1-4; TRBD1 is a possible D gene (5 bases). CDR3 DNA: TGTGCCAGCAGCCAAGATTTAGAGTCACGGGGGGAAAAACTGTTTTTT. Encoded protein: CASSQDLESRGEKLFF.